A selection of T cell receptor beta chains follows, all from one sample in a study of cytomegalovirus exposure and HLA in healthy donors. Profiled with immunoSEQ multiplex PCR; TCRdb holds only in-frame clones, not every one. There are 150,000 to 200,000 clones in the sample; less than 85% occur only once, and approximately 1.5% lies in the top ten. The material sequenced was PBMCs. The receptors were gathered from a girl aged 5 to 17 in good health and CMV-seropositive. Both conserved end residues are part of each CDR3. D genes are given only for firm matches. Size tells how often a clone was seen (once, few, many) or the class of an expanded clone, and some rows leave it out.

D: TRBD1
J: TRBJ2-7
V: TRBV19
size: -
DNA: TGTGCCAGTAGTGTACAGGGGGGAAGCTCCTACGAGCAGTACTTC
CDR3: CASSVQGGSSYEQYF

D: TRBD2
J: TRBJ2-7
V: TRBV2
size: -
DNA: TGTGCCAGCAGTGACCTCGGGACTAAGCTCTTC
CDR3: CASSDLGTKLF

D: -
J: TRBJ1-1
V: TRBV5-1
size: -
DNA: TGCGCCAGCAGCTTCGGTCGGGAGGCTTTCTTT
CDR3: CASSFGREAFF

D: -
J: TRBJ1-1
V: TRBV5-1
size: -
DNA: TGCGCCAGCAGCCTCCGACAGGCGAACACTGAAGCTTTCTTT
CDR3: CASSLRQANTEAFF

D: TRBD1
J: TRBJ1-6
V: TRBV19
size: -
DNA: TGTGCCAGTAGTATACAAACAGGGGCTGGATCACCCCTCCACTTT
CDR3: CASSIQTGAGSPLHF

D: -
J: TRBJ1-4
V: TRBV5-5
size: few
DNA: TGTGCCAGCAGCTTTATGCGGGGCAATGAAAAACTGTTTTTT
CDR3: CASSFMRGNEKLFF

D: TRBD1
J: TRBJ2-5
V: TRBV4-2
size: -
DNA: TGTGCCAGCAGCCTACAGGGGCAGTACCAAGAGACCCAGTACTTC
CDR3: CASSLQGQYQETQYF

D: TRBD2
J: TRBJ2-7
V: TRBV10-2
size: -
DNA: TGCGCCAGCATGCGGGGGGACAGAGGACTAGCGGGGAACCTGTCGGACTCCTACGAGCAGTACTTC
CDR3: CASMRGDRGLAGNLSDSYEQYF

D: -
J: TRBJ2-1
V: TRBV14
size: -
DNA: TGTGCCAGCAGCCGCCCCTTGGGGGCACCGCACAATGAGCAGTTCTTC
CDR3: CASSRPLGAPHNEQFF

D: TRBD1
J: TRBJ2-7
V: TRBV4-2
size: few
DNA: TGTGCCAGCAGCCAAGGAGGGGGCGAGTTTTTCGTGCAGTACTTC
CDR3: CASSQGGGEFFVQYF

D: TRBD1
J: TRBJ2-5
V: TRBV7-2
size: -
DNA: TGTGCCAGCAGCGAAGACAGGGCCTCGGGAACCCAGTACTTC
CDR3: CASSEDRASGTQYF

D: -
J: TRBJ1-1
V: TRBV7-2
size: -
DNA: TGTGCCAGCAGCTCATCTATCCACCTAAACACTGAAGCTTTCTTT
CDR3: CASSSSIHLNTEAFF

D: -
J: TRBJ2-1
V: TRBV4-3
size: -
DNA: TGCGCCAGCAGCCAAGAGGGCGGGGGCACATACAATGAGCAGTTCTTC
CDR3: CASSQEGGGTYNEQFF

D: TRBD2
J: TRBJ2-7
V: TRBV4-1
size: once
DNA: TGCGCCAGCAGCCAAGTCCCTCCCGCTAGCGGCAATACCTACGAGCAGTACTTC
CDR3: CASSQVPPASGNTYEQYF

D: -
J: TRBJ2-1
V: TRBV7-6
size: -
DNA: TGTGCCAGCAGCTTGGGTTCAGGGGTTAGTGAGCAGTTCTTC
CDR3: CASSLGSGVSEQFF

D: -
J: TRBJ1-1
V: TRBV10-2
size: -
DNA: TGCGCCAGCAGATGGGGGCAATTGGACACTGAAGCTTTCTTT
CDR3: CASRWGQLDTEAFF

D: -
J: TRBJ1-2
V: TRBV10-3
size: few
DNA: TGTGCCATCCCCCGGTCCGGGAAAGGCTACACCTTC
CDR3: CAIPRSGKGYTF

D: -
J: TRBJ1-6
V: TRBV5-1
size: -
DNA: TGCGCCAGCAGCTTGGAGGCGGGATCACCCCTCCACTTT
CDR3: CASSLEAGSPLHF

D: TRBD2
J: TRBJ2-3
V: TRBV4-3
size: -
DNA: TGCGCCAGCAGCCAAGGCCCGGGGGCTAGCGGGGGCACAGATACGCAGTATTTT
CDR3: CASSQGPGASGGTDTQYF

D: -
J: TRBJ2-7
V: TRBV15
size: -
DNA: TGTGCCACCAGCAGAGTTCCGGGGAGCCCCTACGAGCAGTACTTC
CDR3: CATSRVPGSPYEQYF

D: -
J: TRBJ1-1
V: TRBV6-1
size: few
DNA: TGTGCCAGCAGTATTCCCCCCTACACTGAAGCTTTCTTT
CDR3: CASSIPPYTEAFF

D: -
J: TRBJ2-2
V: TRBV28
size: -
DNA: TGTGCCAGCAGTACGGGATCCCCCACCGGGGAGCTGTTTTTT
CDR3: CASSTGSPTGELFF

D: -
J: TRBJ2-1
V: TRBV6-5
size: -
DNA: TGTGCCAGCAGTCCCCGGACTGGATTCAATGAGCAGTTCTTC
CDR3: CASSPRTGFNEQFF

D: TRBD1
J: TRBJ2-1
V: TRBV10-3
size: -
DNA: TGTGCCATCAGTGGGACAGGGGGGGCCTACAATGAGCAGTTCTTC
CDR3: CAISGTGGAYNEQFF

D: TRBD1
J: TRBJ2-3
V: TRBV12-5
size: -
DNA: TGTGCTAGTGGTTTGGGGGACAGGGGTCCTAGCACAGATACGCAGTATTTT
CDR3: CASGLGDRGPSTDTQYF

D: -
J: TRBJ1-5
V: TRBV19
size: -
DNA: TGTGCCAGTAGTCCACCGGACAGAAACAATCAGCCCCAGCATTTT
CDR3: CASSPPDRNNQPQHF

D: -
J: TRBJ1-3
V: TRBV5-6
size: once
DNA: TGTGCCAGCAGCTTGGTAGATTCTGGAAACACCATATATTTT
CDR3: CASSLVDSGNTIYF

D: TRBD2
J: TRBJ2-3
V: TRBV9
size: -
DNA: TGTGCCAGCAGCGTAGAAGGCGGGGGGGCCTCGGATACGCAGTATTTT
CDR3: CASSVEGGGASDTQYF

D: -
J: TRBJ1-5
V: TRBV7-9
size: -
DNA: TGTGCCAGCAGCTTATCGCCTGAGGGACAGCCCCAGCATTTT
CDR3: CASSLSPEGQPQHF

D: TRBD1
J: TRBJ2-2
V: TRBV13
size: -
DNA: TGTGCCAGCAGCAGCAGACAGGGCTTCACCGGGGAGCTGTTTTTT
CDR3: CASSSRQGFTGELFF

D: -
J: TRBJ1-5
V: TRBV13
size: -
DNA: TGTGCCAGCAGCTTAGGCGCGAAGCAGCCCCAGCATTTT
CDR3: CASSLGAKQPQHF

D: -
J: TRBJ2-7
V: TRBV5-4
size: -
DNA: TGTGCCAGCAGCTTGGTCACAGGGTACGAGCAGTACTTC
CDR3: CASSLVTGYEQYF

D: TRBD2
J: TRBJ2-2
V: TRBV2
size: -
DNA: TGTGCCAGCAGTGACGGGGTAGCGGGGACTATAAACACCGGGGAGCTGTTTTTT
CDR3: CASSDGVAGTINTGELFF

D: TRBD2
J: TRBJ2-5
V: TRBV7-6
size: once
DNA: TGTGCCAGCAGCCCTAGATTGACTAGCGGGGCTTTCCAAGAGACCCAGTACTTC
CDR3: CASSPRLTSGAFQETQYF

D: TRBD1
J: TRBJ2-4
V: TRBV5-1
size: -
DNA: TGCGCCAGCAGCGAGGGGGCTCTCATAGCCAAAAACATTCAGTACTTC
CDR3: CASSEGALIAKNIQYF

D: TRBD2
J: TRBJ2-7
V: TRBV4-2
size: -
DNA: TGTGCCAGCAGCCAAGATCGGGGTAGCGGGGCCCCCCGCCGCTACGAGCAGTACTTC
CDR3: CASSQDRGSGAPRRYEQYF

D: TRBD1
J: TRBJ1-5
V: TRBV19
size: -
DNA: TGTGCCAGTAGTCTCCGGGACAGGTCTAGCAATCAGCCCCAGCATTTT
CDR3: CASSLRDRSSNQPQHF

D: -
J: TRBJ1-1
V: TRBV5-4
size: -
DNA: TGTGCCAGCAGCTTGGCCGCAGGGACTGTGACGACTGAAGCTTTCTTT
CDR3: CASSLAAGTVTTEAFF

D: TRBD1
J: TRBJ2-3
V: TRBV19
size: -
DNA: TGTGCCACGGGGACAGCCCTCACGGCCGGCGCGCAGTATTTT
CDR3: CATGTALTAGAQYF

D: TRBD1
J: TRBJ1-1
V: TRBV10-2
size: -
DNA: TGCGCCAGCAGTGAGCCGGGACAGAGGAACACTGAAGCTTTCTTT
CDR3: CASSEPGQRNTEAFF

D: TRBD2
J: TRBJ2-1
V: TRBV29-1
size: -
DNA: TGCAGCGTTGCTGGCGGGGGGGCCGGCAATGAGCAGTTCTTC
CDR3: CSVAGGGAGNEQFF

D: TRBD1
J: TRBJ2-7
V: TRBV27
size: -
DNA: TGTGCCAGCAGGCCTCCCTGGGGACAGTTCCCTTCTCCCTACGAGCAGTACTTC
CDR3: CASRPPWGQFPSPYEQYF

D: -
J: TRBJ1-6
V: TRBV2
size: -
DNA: TGTGCCAGCAGTGAATCCCGACAGGCACTAAATTCACCCCTCCACTTT
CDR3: CASSESRQALNSPLHF

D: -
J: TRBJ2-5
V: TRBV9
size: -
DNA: TGTGCCAGCAGCGACGCCCAGGAGACCCAGTACTTC
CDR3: CASSDAQETQYF

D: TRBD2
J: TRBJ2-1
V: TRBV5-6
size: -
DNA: TGTGCCAGCAGCTTTCGGGGTGACCTAGCGGGGGGAACTATCTTC
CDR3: CASSFRGDLAGGTIF

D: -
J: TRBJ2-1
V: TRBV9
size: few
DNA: TGTGCCAGCAGCGTAGACGGGGGTAGAGTACAATTCGAGCAGTTCTTC
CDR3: CASSVDGGRVQFEQFF

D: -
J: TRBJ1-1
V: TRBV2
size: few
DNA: TGTGCCAGCAGTGAAACGGGGAGGACCTACACTGAAGCTTTCTTT
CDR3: CASSETGRTYTEAFF

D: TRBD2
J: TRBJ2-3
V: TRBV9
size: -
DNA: TGTGCCAGCAGCGTAGAGGTAGCGGGGGCCTCAGATACGCAGTATTTT
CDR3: CASSVEVAGASDTQYF